This T cell receptor (beta chain) was obtained from a study of response to subunit inactivated influenza vaccine. General study findings and limits: It was suggested by the authors that few new T cells are recruited by each seasonal influenza vaccination.

Germline V gene lookup returns CDR1 SGHRS and CDR2 YFSETQ. The CDR3 runs 18 residues. V gave up 0 bases and J gave up 9 bases; unmatched junction bases: 15. This clonotype has at least ten counts. Its antigen is currently unknown. Via MiXCR, TCRdb re-called the RT-PCR reads, giving one row per CDR3 protein. The sample has about 180,000 distinct CDR3 sequences; 7.5% to 10% are singletons. The specimen was non-naive T cells sorted from PBMCs, collected on the day of vaccination. This TCR came from a man in his forties or fifties who received an inactivated influenza vaccine. The rearrangement joins TRBV5-1 to TRBJ2-2, with TRBD1 matching 9 bases. The CDR3 nucleotides read TGCGCCAGCAGCTTGGATGTCGCCGGGGGAACAGGGGGCCGGGAGCTGTTTTTT. Translated: CASSLDVAGGTGGRELFF.